These 30 T cell receptor beta chains came from one sample sequenced in a study of Graves' ophthalmopathy and Graves' hyperthyroidism. Amplifying from RNA transcripts, the study obtained TCR beta CDR3 regions. An initial RT-PCR round employing HTBI primers preceded a second-round multiplex PCR. Each CDR3 protein is one row after TCRdb ran MiXCR on the multiplex PCR reads. The table records 600,000 to 650,000 distinct CDR3 sequences, about 20% of them present only once. The specimen sequenced was peripheral blood. These receptors all stem from a woman younger than 30 with stable Graves' hyperthyroidism. Some clones in this sample may be carry-over from other donors' samples.

The rearrangement joins TRBV13 to TRBJ2-2; a weak D match, TRBD2 (5 bases). Trimming took 4 bases from V and 1 from J, leaving 10 bases between them. Germline V gene sequence: CDR1 PRHDT, CDR2 FYEKMQ (reference sequence). The CDR3 is 15 residues long. The CDR3 loop is CASSSPAENTGELFF. The DNA of the CDR3 is TGTGCCAGCAGCTCCCCAGCGGAGAACACCGGGGAGCTGTTTTTT.

This clonotype appeared a few times. The chain couples TRBV12-5 to TRBJ2-5, with D unresolved. V dropped 7 bases and J dropped 5 bases, with 11 bases sitting between them. CDR3 length: 12 amino acids. From germline, CDR1 is LGHNT and CDR2 FRNRAP. Here the CDR3 reads CASVGQGETQYF. DNA for the CDR3: TGTGCTAGTGTGGGTCAAGGGGAGACCCAGTACTTC.

The genes are TRBV2 and TRBJ2-5; 7 bases line up with TRBD2. The CDR3 consists of 14 residues. Losses at the gene ends were 0 bases for V and 7 bases for J; bases not matched to a gene: 5. Germline CDR1 SNHLY, CDR2 FYNNEI. The DNA of the CDR3 is TGTGCCAGCAGTGAAGCGCAGGGAGGGTGGACCCAGTACTTC. It yields the protein CASSEAQGGWTQYF. The full variable domain, rest sourced from reference TRBV2 and TRBJ2-5, is EPEVTQTPSHQVTQMGQEVILRCVPISNHLYFYWYRQILGQKVEFLVSFYNNEISEKSEIFDDQFSVERPDGSNFTLKIRSTKLEDSAMYFCASSEAQGGWTQYFGPGTRLLVL.

The V gene is TRBV6-1, the J gene TRBJ1-1, with 10 nucleotides matching TRBD1. Germline V gene sequence: CDR1 MNHNS, CDR2 SASEGT. The CDR3 loop spans 17 amino acids. V trimming: 5 bases; J trimming: 6 bases; junction bases outside the gene matches: 15. The DNA for the CDR3 is TGTGCCAGCAGTCGAACCCGCGGACAGGGGGGGGAGGCTGAAGCTTTCTTT. The encoded protein is CASSRTRGQGGEAEAFF.

Remarks on this clonotype: This may be a read error: a much more frequent sequence differs by one nucleotide. This sequence joins TRBV12-3 or TRBV12-4 and TRBJ1-1, with D possibly TRBD1 on 5 matching bases. The CDR3 consists of 14 residues. With 3 bases removed from V and 1 base from J, the gap between germline ends came to 9 bases. The chain's CDR3 is CASSLWRGNTEAFF. The DNA for the CDR3 is TGTGCCAGCAGTTTGTGGAGGGGGAACACTGAAGCTTTCTTT.

This clonotype was found many times. The chain recombines TRBV12-3 or TRBV12-4 with TRBJ1-6; weak D call: TRBD1 (5 bases). V was cut by 6 bases and J by 6 bases, with 15 bases left in between. This CDR3 region has 15 residues. CDR3 loop: CASSPEGTANSPLHF. Here the CDR3 DNA reads TGTGCCAGCAGCCCAGAAGGGACGGCTAATTCACCCCTCCACTTT.

V gene TRBV2 combines with J gene TRBJ2-7; 9 bases line up with TRBD1. CDR3 length: 11 amino acids. The junction had 4 bases not matched to a gene; V was cut back by 10 bases and J by 6 bases. Looked up from germline, CDR1 is SNHLY and CDR2 is FYNNEI. The CDR3 nucleotides read TGTGCCACGGGACAGGGAAGCGAGCAGTACTTC. Its translation: CATGQGSEQYF.

This clonotype was observed at least ten times. The chain joins TRBV14 to TRBJ2-7, with D hard to call. The germline V gene encodes CDR1 SGHDN and CDR2 FVKESK. This CDR3 is 11 amino acids long. The V gene lost 3 bases and the J gene lost 5 bases, with 5 bases spanning the gap. CDR3 amino acids: CASSHSHEQYF. The CDR3 coding sequence is TGTGCCAGCAGCCACAGTCACGAGCAGTACTTC.

This clonotype was detected ten times or more. The chain joins TRBV5-1 to TRBJ2-7, with D possibly TRBD1 on 5 matching bases. Trimming stripped 4 bases from V and 2 bases from J, with 13 bases between. Germline CDR1 and CDR2: SGHRS and YFSETQ. The CDR3 length is 14 residues. In DNA, the CDR3 is TGCGCCAGCAGCCGACAGCCGCCTACCTACGAGCAGTACTTC. Protein product: CASSRQPPTYEQYF.

This sequence joins TRBV12-3 or TRBV12-4 and TRBJ2-5, with TRBD1 identical over 7 bases. This CDR3 has 13 amino acids. J was trimmed by 5 bases and V by 6 bases; bases with no gene match: 6. Here the CDR3 reads CASRKGGDETQYF. As DNA, the CDR3 is TGTGCCAGCAGGAAAGGGGGCGACGAGACCCAGTACTTC.

This clonotype was detected many times. This chain joins TRBV19 and TRBJ2-7, with 11 bases fitting TRBD2. CDR3 length: 15 amino acids. Looked up from germline, CDR1 is LNHDA and CDR2 is SQIVND (reference sequence). Trimming at V came to 4 bases and at J to 2 bases, leaving 4 bases not matched to a gene. The CDR3 region has the DNA TGTGCCAGTAGTACAAGACTAGCGGGGCCCTACGAGCAGTACTTC. Translation: CASSTRLAGPYEQYF.

This clonotype was counted only a few times. V is TRBV7-2 and J is TRBJ1-2; tentatively, D is TRBD1 (6 bases). Germline CDR1 SGHTA, CDR2 FQGNSA. Trimming cost V 7 bases and J 7 bases, with 16 bases left between them. The CDR3 totals 13 residues. CDR3 nucleotides: TGTGCCAGCACCGAAGTTGGGGGGGCTGGCTACACCTTC. Its protein is CASTEVGGAGYTF.

This clonotype was found many times. The rearrangement links TRBV7-3 to TRBJ2-2; TRBD2 agrees at 12 bases. The junction had 4 bases not matched to a gene; V was cut back by 5 bases and J by 6 bases. CDR1 SGHTA and CDR2 FQGTGA come from the germline V gene. CDR3 length: 15 residues. CDR3 coding DNA: TGTGCCAGCAGCACGCTAGCGGGAGGGCCCGGGGAGCTGTTTTTT. Translated, it gives CASSTLAGGPGELFF.

This clonotype was found many times. The J gene is TRBJ2-4, the V gene TRBV7-3; 11 positions match TRBD1. Germline CDR1 and CDR2: SGHTA and FQGTGA. Trimming removed 5 bases from V and 8 bases from J; junction bases left unmatched: 5. The CDR3 extends over 14 amino acids. Here the CDR3 reads CASSRGTGGDIQYF. CDR3 sequence (DNA): TGTGCCAGCAGCCGTGGGACAGGGGGAGACATTCAGTACTTC. Full variable domain (outside the CDR3, taken from reference TRBV7-3 and TRBJ2-4): GAGVSQTPSNKVTEKGKYVELRCDPISGHTALYWYRQSLGQGPEFLIYFQGTGAADDSGLPNDRFFAVRPEGSVSTLKIQRTERGDSAVYLCASSRGTGGDIQYFGAGTRLSVL.

Of note for this clonotype: No conserved phenylalanine or tryptophan ends this CDR3, so it is likely a read error. V usage is TRBV3-1 and J usage is TRBJ1-5; 7 bases fit TRBD1. CDR3 length: 14 amino acids. The J segment lost 5 bases and the V segment lost 1 base, leaving 2 bases of the junction unmatched. Germline assignment: CDR1 LGHDT and CDR2 YNNKEL (reference sequence). CDR3 bases: TGTGCCAGCAGCCAAGGGGACAGATATCAGCCCCAGCATTAT. It translates to CASSQGDRYQPQHY.

This clonotype has at least ten counts. The chain combines TRBV6-5 with TRBJ2-2; tentatively, D is TRBD2 (6 bases). V lost 4 bases and J lost 7, with 13 bases in between. CDR1 MNHEY and CDR2 SVGAGI come from the germline V gene. This CDR3 is 14 amino acids long. For the CDR3, the DNA is TGTGCCAGCAGTTCGGGCGTCGGGGGCGGGGAGCTGTTTTTT. Its protein is CASSSGVGGGELFF.

This clonotype was detected a few times. The chain carries TRBV4-1 and TRBJ1-2; possibly TRBD1 for D (6 bases). Germline CDR1 MGHRA, CDR2 YSYEKL. The CDR3 spans 15 residues. Deletions cut 5 bases from V and 4 bases from J, with 17 bases between. CDR3 amino acids: CASSYRDTGRYGYTF. Written as DNA, the CDR3 is TGCGCCAGCAGCTACCGGGACACCGGCCGCTATGGCTACACCTTC.

This clonotype showed up many times. CDR3 DNA: TGTGCCAGCAGTGATCAGGGGACCAACACTGAAGCTTTCTTT. Translated, it gives CASSDQGTNTEAFF. The rearrangement joins TRBV6-4 to TRBJ1-1, with D tentatively TRBD1 (6 bases). CDR3 size: 14 residues. Per germline, CDR1 MRHNA and CDR2 SNTAGT. V was pared by 3 bases and J by 2 bases, with 10 bases between.

This clonotype has at least ten counts. This sequence joins TRBV7-2 and TRBJ2-7; 11 positions agree with TRBD2. V lost 0 bases, J lost 4 bases, and 5 bases stayed unmatched. From germline, CDR1 is SGHTA and CDR2 FQGNSA. The CDR3 extends over 16 amino acids. This chain's CDR3 is CASSLASGGAIYEQYF. CDR3 coding DNA: TGTGCCAGCAGCTTAGCTAGCGGGGGGGCGATTTACGAGCAGTACTTC.

This clonotype was seen many times. The gene calls are TRBV5-1 and TRBJ1-1; D remains unclear. Germline CDR1 is SGHRS and CDR2 is YFSETQ. CDR3 length: 15 amino acids. V was cut by 3 bases and J by 1 base, with 13 bases left in between. The chain's CDR3 is CASSSGTHANTEAFF. The CDR3 DNA is TGCGCCAGCAGCTCGGGCACTCACGCGAACACTGAAGCTTTCTTT. The full variable domain, with the rest looked up from reference TRBV5-1 and TRBJ1-1, is KAGVTQTPRYLIKTRGQQVTLSCSPISGHRSVSWYQQTPGQGLQFLFEYFSETQRNKGNFPGRFSGRQFSNSRSEMNVSTLELGDSALYLCASSSGTHANTEAFFGQGTRLTVV.

V gene TRBV7-8 combines with J gene TRBJ1-5; D ambiguous. Trimming removed 2 bases from V and 10 bases from J, with 9 bases in between. Germline-derived CDR1 and CDR2 are SGHVS and FQNEAQ. The CDR3 runs to 12 residues. In DNA form, the CDR3 reads TGTGCCAGCAGCTTAACGACTAGACCCCAGCATTTT. Its translation: CASSLTTRPQHF.

The sample holds many counts of this clonotype. V and J are TRBV11-2 and TRBJ1-2, with a weak D call TRBD1 (5 bases). Germline V gene sequence: CDR1 SGHAT, CDR2 FQNNGV. V shed 0 bases and J shed 3 bases, with 11 bases lying between them. This CDR3 is 15 amino acids long. The CDR3 DNA reads TGTGCCAGCAGCTTAGATCCTAGGGGAGACTATGGCTACACCTTC. Protein product: CASSLDPRGDYGYTF. The full variable domain, rest sourced from reference TRBV11-2 and TRBJ1-2, is EAGVAQSPRYKIIEKRQSVAFWCNPISGHATLYWYQQILGQGPKLLIQFQNNGVVDDSQLPKDRFSAERLKGVDSTLKIQPAKLEDSAVYLCASSLDPRGDYGYTFGSGTRLTVV.

Ten or more counts support this clonotype. The gene calls are TRBV25-1 and TRBJ2-3; unclear D gene. The V and J ends lost 7 bases and 0 bases respectively, with 8 bases between them. The germline CDR1 and CDR2 sequences are MGHDK and SYGVNS. There are 13 residues in the CDR3. The CDR3 sequence is CASTVGSTDTQYF. The CDR3, as DNA: TGTGCCAGCACGGTGGGGAGCACAGATACGCAGTATTTT. Full variable domain (rest looked up from reference TRBV25-1 and TRBJ2-3): EADIYQTPRYLVIGTGKKITLECSQTMGHDKMYWYQQDPGMELHLIHYSYGVNSTEKGDLSSESTVSRIRTEHFPLTLESARPSHTSQYLCASTVGSTDTQYFGPGTRLTVL.

The chain has TRBV12-3 or TRBV12-4 and TRBJ1-1; D is ambiguous. V dropped 6 bases and J dropped 3 bases, with 14 bases sitting between them. The CDR3 is made up of 14 amino acids. This CDR3 is CASSPGSGYTEAFF. CDR3 in DNA: TGTGCCAGCAGCCCGGGCTCGGGGTACACTGAAGCTTTCTTT.

This clonotype was found a few times. The chain employs TRBV4-2 and TRBJ1-1; D is ambiguous. Looked up from germline, CDR1 is LGHNA and CDR2 is YNFKEQ. The CDR3 spans 13 residues. The V end was cut by 4 bases, the J end by 8 bases, with 14 bases between. CDR3 loop: CASSRGPLAEAFF. In DNA, the CDR3 is TGTGCCAGCAGCCGCGGACCGCTGGCAGAAGCTTTCTTT.

The chain joins TRBV15 to TRBJ1-6, with D unclear. The germline CDR1 and CDR2 sequences are LNHNV and YYDKDF (reference sequence). This CDR3 region has 15 residues. The V and J ends lost 6 bases and 7 bases respectively, with 16 bases between them. The CDR3 reads CATRWYVQQNSPLHF. The CDR3 region has the DNA TGTGCCACCAGGTGGTATGTACAGCAGAATTCACCCCTCCACTTT.

The chain has TRBV3-1 and TRBJ1-1, with D tentatively TRBD1 (5 bases). The V gene's germline CDR1 is LGHDT and CDR2 YNNKEL (reference sequence). This CDR3 comprises 14 residues. V was trimmed by 1 base and J by 6 bases, leaving 12 bases between them. The CDR3 coding sequence is TGTGCCAGCAGCCAAGCAGGGACGGACGCTGAAGCTTTCTTT. This gives the protein CASSQAGTDAEAFF.

The V and J genes are TRBV2 and TRBJ1-3; 8 nucleotides line up with TRBD1. With V trimmed by 5 bases and J by 4 bases, 13 bases remained unmatched. Germline-derived CDR1 and CDR2 are SNHLY and FYNNEI. CDR3 length: 17 amino acids. The CDR3 spells CASSPVVTGACGNTIYF. CDR3 DNA sequence: TGTGCCAGCAGTCCAGTCGTGACAGGGGCGTGCGGAAACACCATATATTTT.

The CDR3 sequence is CASSLRSDPNQPQHF. CDR3 nucleotides: TGTGCCAGCAGTTTGAGGTCAGATCCCAATCAGCCCCAGCATTTT. The chain recombines TRBV12-3 or TRBV12-4 with TRBJ1-5; D ambiguous. The CDR3 covers 15 residues. V shed 3 bases and J shed 3 bases, with 12 bases lying between them.

This clonotype was counted between two and nine times. CDR3 DNA sequence: TGCAGCGTCACAAAAATGGGGGAGGGGAACACTGAAGCTTTCTTT. Amino acids: CSVTKMGEGNTEAFF. The chain has TRBV29-1 and TRBJ1-1; TRBD1 is a possible D gene (5 bases). Germline V gene lookup returns CDR1 SQVTM and CDR2 ANQGSEA. The V gene lost 6 bases and the J gene lost 1 base, with 18 bases spanning the gap. CDR3 length: 15 amino acids.